Listed here is a single TCR beta chain. This record comes from a study of T cells after yellow fever vaccination. From the 5' RACE reads, TCRdb called clonotypes with MiXCR, one entry per CDR3 protein. In the table there are approximately 47,000 distinct CDR3 sequences, more than 6% of which are singletons. The ends lost 5 bases at V and 5 bases at J; junction bases unmatched: 8. Per the germline V gene, CDR1 is MNHEY and CDR2 is SMNVEV (reference sequence). The CDR3 extends over 14 amino acids. Notes on the study in general: Detection of almost all vaccine-responding clonotypes in sorted memory subsets failed on day 0.

This clonotype was sampled from a man younger than 45 who received the YFV17D yellow fever vaccine. The V call is TRBV27, the J call TRBJ2-5, with 7 bases fitting TRBD1. The sequences come from PBMCs, either bulk or a sorted T-cell subset (CD4+, CD8+, memory, or dextramer-sorted; not recorded which), collected 45 days after the yellow fever booster vaccination. CDR3: CASSTLDRVETQYF. In DNA, the CDR3 is TGTGCCAGCAGTACATTAGACAGGGTGGAGACCCAGTACTTC.